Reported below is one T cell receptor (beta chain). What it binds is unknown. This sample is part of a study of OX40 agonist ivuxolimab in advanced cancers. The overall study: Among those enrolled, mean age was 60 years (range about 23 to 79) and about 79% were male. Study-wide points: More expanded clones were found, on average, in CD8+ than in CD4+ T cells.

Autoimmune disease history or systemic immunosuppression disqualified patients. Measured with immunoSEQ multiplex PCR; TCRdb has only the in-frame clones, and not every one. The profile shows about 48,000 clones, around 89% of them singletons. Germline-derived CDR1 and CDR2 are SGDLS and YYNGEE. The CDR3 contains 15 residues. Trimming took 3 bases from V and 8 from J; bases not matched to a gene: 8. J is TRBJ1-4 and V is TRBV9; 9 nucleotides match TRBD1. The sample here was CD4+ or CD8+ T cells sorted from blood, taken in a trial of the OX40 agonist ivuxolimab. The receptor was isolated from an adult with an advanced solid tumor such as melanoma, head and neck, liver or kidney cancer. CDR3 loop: CASSAAGQGGEKLFF. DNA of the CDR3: TGTGCCAGCAGCGCGGCGGGACAGGGAGGCGAAAAACTGTTTTTT.